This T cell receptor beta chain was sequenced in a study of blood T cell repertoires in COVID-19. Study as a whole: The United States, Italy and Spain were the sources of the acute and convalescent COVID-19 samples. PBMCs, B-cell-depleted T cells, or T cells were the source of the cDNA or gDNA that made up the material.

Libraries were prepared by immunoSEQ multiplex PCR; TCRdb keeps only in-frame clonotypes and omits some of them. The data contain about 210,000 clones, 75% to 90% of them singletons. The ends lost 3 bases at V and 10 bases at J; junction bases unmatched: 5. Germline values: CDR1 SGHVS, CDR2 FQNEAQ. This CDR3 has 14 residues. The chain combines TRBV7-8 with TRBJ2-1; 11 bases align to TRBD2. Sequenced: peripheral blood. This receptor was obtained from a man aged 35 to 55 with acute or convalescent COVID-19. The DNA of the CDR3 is TGTGCCAGCAGCTTTAGCGGGGGGGGATTCGAGCAGTTCTTC. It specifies CASSFSGGGFEQFF.